The 6 T cell receptor beta chains presented below share a single source sample, sequenced in a study of blood T cell repertoires in COVID-19. The method was immunoSEQ multiplex PCR; TCRdb's version includes in-frame clones alone and lacks a portion of them. The sample lists about 460,000 clones, about nine tenths occurring once. Sequencing was carried out using PBMCs or T cells enriched from blood (not recorded which). These receptor sequences come from a woman aged 55 to 70 who had recovered from COVID-19.

This clone was recorded once. V is TRBV11-2 and J is TRBJ1-4; a weak D match, TRBD1 (6 bases). This CDR3 has 15 amino acids. Between the trimmed V and J ends, which lost 3 bases and 7 bases, there was a span of 15 bases. Looked up from germline, CDR1 is SGHAT and CDR2 is FQNNGV. DNA of the CDR3: TGTGCCAGCAGCTTTATAGAACAGGGCGGTGAAAAACTGTTTTTT. Its translation is CASSFIEQGGEKLFF.

The chain joins TRBV12-3 or TRBV12-4 to TRBJ1-4; no definite D call. The CDR3 length is 11 residues. V was clipped by 6 bases and J by 5 bases, with 4 bases between them. This CDR3 reads CASSANEKLFF. Here the CDR3 DNA reads TGTGCCAGCAGCGCGAATGAAAAACTGTTTTTT.

This clone was seen once. This chain uses TRBV9 with TRBJ2-2; 7 bases are a match to TRBD1. V lost 5 bases to trimming and J lost 1 base; unmatched junction nucleotides: 2. The CDR3 totals 14 residues. The germline V gene has CDR1 SGDLS and CDR2 YYNGEE. This CDR3 is CASRGQMNTGELFF. The CDR3 DNA reads as TGTGCCAGCAGGGGACAGATGAACACCGGGGAGCTGTTTTTT. Full variable domain (missing parts from reference TRBV9 and TRBJ2-2): DSGVTQTPKHLITATGQRVTLRCSPRSGDLSVYWYQQSLDQGLQFLIQYYNGEERAKGNILERFSAQQFPDLHSELNLSSLELGDSALYFCASRGQMNTGELFFGEGSRLTVL.

The J gene is TRBJ1-4, the V gene TRBV12-5, with 9 bases lining up with TRBD1. There are 15 residues in the CDR3. Trimming cost V 1 base and J 5 bases; bases outside gene matches: 2. Per the germline V gene, CDR1 is LGHNT and CDR2 is FRNRAP. The CDR3 spells CASGLATGGNEKLFF. The CDR3 DNA reads TGTGCTAGTGGTTTGGCGACAGGGGGGAATGAAAAACTGTTTTTT. Full variable domain (remainder filled in from reference TRBV12-5 and TRBJ1-4): DARVTQTPRHKVTEMGQEVTMRCQPILGHNTVFWYRQTMMQGLELLAYFRNRAPLDDSGMPKDRFSAEMPDATLATLKIQPSEPRDSAVYFCASGLATGGNEKLFFGSGTQLSVL.

CDR3 nucleotide sequence: TGTGCCAGCAGACCGAACGGACACCCCCAAGAGACCCAGTACTTC. It is translated as CASRPNGHPQETQYF. This chain joins TRBV2 and TRBJ2-5; tentative D call: TRBD1 (5 bases). This CDR3 has 15 amino acids. Trimming shortened V by 6 bases and J by 1 base, and 15 bases separated the two germline ends. Germline values: CDR1 SNHLY, CDR2 FYNNEI. The full variable domain, in which reference TRBV2 and TRBJ2-5 provide the parts outside the CDR3, is EPEVTQTPSHQVTQMGQEVILRCVPISNHLYFYWYRQILGQKVEFLVSFYNNEISEKSEIFDDQFSVERPDGSNFTLKIRSTKLEDSAMYFCASRPNGHPQETQYFGPGTRLLVL.

This sequence joins TRBV5-4 and TRBJ2-2; 11 bases line up with TRBD2. The CDR3 loop spans 18 amino acids. CDR1 and CDR2 (germline): SGHNT, YYREEE (reference sequence). The trim removed 4 bases at V and 4 bases at J, leaving 12 bases unmatched. CDR3 sequence (DNA): TGTGCCAGCAGCCCGCCGGGTAGCGGGGGGGCGGGCACCGGGGAGCTGTTTTTT. Residues: CASSPPGSGGAGTGELFF.